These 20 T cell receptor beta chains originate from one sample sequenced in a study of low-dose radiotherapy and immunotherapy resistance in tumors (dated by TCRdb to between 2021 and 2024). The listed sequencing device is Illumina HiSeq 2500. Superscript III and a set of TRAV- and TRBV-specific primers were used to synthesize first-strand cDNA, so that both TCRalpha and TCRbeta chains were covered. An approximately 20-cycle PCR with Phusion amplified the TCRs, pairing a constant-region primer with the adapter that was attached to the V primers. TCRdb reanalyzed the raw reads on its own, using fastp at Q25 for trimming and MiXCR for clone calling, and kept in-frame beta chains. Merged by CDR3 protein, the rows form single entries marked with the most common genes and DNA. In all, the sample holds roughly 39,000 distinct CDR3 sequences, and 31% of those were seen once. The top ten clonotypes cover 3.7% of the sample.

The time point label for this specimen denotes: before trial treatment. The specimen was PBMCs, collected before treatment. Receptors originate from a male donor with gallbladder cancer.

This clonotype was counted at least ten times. The CDR3 protein is CASTLTGARGNQPQHF. The CDR3 DNA reads as TGTGCCAGCACCCTGACAGGAGCCCGGGGCAATCAGCCCCAGCATTTT. The chain combines TRBV6-6 with TRBJ1-5; D may be TRBD1 (6 bases). Germline V gene sequence: CDR1 MNHNY, CDR2 SVGAGI (reference sequence). The CDR3 covers 16 residues. The germline V and J ends were trimmed by 7 bases and 2 bases, with 18 bases remaining between them.

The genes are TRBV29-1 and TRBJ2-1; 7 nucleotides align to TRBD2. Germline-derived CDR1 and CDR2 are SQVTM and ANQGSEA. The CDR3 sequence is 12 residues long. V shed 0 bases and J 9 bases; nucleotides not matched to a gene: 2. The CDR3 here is CSVEEGRAEQFF. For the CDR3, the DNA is TGCAGCGTTGAAGAGGGGAGGGCTGAGCAGTTCTTC.

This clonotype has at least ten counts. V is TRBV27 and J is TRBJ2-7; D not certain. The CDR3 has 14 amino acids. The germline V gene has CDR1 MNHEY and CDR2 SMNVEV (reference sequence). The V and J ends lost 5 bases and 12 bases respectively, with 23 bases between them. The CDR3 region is CASSPPAWRSRTYF. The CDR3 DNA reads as TGTGCCAGCAGTCCCCCCGCATGGAGAAGTCGGACGTACTTC.

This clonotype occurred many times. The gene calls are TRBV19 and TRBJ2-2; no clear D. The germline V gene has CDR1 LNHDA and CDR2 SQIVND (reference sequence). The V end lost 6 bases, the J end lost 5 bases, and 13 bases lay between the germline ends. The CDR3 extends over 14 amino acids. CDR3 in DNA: TGTGCCAGTAGGGATGGGCCCGGGACCGGGGAGCTGTTTTTT. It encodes CASRDGPGTGELFF.

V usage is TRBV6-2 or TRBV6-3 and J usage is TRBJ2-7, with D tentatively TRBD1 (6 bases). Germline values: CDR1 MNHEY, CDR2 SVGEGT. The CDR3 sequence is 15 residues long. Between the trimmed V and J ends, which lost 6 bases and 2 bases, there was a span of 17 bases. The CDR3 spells CASSYGTSDAYEQYF. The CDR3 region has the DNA TGTGCCAGCAGCTATGGGACATCGGATGCCTACGAGCAGTACTTC.

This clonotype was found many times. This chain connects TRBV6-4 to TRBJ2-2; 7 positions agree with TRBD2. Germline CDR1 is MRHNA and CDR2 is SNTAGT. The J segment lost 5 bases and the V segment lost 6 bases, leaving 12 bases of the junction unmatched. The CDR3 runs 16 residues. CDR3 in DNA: TGTGCCAGCAGCCGCCCGTTCCAGCGGGAAACCGGGGAGCTGTTTTTT. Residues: CASSRPFQRETGELFF.

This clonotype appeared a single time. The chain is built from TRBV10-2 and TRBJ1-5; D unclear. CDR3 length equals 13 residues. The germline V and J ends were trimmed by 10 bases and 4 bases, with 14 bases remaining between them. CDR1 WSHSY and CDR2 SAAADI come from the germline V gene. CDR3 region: CATLGTSNQPQHF. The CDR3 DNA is TGCGCCACCCTGGGAACATCAAATCAGCCCCAGCATTTT.

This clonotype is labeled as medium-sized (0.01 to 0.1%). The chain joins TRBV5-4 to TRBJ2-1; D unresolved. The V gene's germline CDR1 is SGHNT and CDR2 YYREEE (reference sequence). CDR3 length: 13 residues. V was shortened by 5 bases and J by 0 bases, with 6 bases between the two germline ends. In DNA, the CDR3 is TGTGCCAGCAGGGCTATCTCCTACAATGAGCAGTTCTTC. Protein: CASRAISYNEQFF.

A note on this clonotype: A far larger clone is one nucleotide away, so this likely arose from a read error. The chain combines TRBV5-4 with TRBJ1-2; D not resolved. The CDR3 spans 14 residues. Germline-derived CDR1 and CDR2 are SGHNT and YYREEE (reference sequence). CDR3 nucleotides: TGTGCCGGCAGCCGGTCTCCAGCTAACTATGGCTACACCTTC. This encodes CAGSRSPANYGYTF.

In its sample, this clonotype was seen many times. This chain's CDR3 is CSARALVAGPANSYEQYF. The DNA of the CDR3 is TGCAGTGCTAGAGCCCTCGTCGCGGGCCCCGCGAATTCCTACGAGCAGTACTTC. The rearrangement links TRBV20-1 to TRBJ2-7; the D gene is possibly TRBD2 (5 bases). Trimming shortened V by 1 base and J by 1 base, and 23 bases separated the two germline ends. Per germline, CDR1 DFQATT and CDR2 SNEGSKA (reference sequence). CDR3 size: 18 residues.

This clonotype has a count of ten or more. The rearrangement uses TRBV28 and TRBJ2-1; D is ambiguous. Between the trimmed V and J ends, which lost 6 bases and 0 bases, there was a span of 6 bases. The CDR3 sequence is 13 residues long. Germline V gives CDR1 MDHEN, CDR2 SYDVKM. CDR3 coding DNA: TGTGCCAGCAGGACGGGCTCCTACAATGAGCAGTTCTTC. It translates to CASRTGSYNEQFF. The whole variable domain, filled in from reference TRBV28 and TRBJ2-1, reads DVKVTQSSRYLVKRTGEKVFLECVQDMDHENMFWYRQDPGLGLRLIYFSYDVKMKEKGDIPEGYSVSREKKERFSLILESASTNQTSMYLCASRTGSYNEQFFGPGTRLTVL.

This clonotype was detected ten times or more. CDR3 sequence (DNA): TGTGCCAGTACCGACCGGGGTTCCTACAATGAGCAGTTCTTC. This codes for CASTDRGSYNEQFF. This chain links TRBV19 with TRBJ2-1; D may be TRBD2 (5 bases). In germline, CDR1 is LNHDA, CDR2 SQIVND (reference sequence). Trimming took 7 bases from V and 1 from J, leaving 11 bases between them. This CDR3 region has 14 residues.

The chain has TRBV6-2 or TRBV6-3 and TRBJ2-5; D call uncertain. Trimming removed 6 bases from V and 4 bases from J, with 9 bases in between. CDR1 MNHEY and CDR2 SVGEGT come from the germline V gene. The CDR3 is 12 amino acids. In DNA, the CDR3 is TGTGCCAGCAGGCCGACCGGAGAGACCCAGTACTTC. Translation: CASRPTGETQYF.

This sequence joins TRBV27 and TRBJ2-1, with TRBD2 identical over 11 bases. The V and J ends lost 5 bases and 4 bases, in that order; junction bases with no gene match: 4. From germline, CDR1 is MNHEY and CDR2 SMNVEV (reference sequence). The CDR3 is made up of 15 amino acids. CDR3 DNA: TGTGCCAGCAGTCAGACTAGCGGGAAATACAATGAGCAGTTCTTC. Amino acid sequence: CASSQTSGKYNEQFF.

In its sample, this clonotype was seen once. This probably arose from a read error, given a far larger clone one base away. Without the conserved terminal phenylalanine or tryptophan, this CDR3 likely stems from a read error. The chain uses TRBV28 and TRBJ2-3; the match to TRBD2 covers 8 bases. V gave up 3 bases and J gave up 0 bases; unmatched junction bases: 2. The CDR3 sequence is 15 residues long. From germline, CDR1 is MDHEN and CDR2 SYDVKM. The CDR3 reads CASSLVAGSTDTQYL. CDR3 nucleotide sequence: TGTGCCAGCAGTTTGGTAGCGGGGAGCACAGATACGCAGTATCTT.

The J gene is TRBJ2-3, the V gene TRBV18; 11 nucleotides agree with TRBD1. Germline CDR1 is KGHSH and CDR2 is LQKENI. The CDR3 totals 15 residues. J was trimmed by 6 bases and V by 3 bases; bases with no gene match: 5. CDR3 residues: CASSPLDRGPDTQYF. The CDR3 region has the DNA TGTGCCAGCTCACCCCTGGACAGGGGGCCCGATACGCAGTATTTT.

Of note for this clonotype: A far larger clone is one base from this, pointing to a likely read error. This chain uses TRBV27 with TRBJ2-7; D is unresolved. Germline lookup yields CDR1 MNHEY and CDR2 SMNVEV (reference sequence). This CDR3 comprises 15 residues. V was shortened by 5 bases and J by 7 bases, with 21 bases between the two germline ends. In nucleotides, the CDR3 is TGTGCCAGCAGTCAAGACGGTGGCTCCTACAATGAGCAGTACTTC. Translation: CASSQDGGSYNEQYF.

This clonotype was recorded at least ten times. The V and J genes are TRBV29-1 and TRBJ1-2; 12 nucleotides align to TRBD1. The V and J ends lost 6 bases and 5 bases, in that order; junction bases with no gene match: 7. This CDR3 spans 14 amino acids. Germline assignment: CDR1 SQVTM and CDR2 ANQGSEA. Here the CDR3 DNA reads TGCAGCGTGGGGGGGACAGGGGGCGTGTATGGCTACACCTTC. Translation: CSVGGTGGVYGYTF.

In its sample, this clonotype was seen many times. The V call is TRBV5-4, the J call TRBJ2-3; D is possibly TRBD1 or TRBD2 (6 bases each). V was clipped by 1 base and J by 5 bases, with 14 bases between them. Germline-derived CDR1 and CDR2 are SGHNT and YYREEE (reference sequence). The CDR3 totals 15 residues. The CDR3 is CASSLSGGGRDTQYF. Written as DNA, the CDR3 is TGTGCCAGCAGCTTGAGCGGAGGGGGTAGAGATACGCAGTATTTT.

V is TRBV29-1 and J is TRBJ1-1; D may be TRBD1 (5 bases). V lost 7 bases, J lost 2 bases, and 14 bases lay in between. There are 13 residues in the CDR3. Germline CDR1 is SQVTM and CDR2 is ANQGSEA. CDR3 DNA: TGCAGCGCAACAGGAGGACTAAACACTGAAGCTTTCTTT. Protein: CSATGGLNTEAFF.